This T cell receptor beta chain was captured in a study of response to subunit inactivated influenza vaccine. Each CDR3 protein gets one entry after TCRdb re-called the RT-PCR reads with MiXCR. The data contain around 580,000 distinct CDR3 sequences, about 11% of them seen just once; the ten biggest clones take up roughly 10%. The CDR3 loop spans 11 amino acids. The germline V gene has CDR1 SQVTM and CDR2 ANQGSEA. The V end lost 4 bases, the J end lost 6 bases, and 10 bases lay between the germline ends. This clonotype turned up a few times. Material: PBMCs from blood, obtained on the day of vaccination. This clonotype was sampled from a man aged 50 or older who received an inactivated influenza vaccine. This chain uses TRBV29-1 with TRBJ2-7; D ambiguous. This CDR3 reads CSVAEPGEQYF. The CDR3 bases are TGCAGCGTTGCCGAGCCAGGCGAGCAGTACTTC.